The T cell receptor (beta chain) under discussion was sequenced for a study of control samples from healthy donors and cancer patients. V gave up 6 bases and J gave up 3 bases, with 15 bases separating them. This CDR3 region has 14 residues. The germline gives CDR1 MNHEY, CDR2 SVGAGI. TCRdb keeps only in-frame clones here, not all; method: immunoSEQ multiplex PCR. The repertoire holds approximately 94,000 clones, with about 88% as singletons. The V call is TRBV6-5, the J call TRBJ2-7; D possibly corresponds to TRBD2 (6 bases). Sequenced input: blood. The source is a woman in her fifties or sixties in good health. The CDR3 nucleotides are TGTGCCAGCAGGTCTATTGCGGACTACTACGAGCAGTACTTC. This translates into CASRSIADYYEQYF.